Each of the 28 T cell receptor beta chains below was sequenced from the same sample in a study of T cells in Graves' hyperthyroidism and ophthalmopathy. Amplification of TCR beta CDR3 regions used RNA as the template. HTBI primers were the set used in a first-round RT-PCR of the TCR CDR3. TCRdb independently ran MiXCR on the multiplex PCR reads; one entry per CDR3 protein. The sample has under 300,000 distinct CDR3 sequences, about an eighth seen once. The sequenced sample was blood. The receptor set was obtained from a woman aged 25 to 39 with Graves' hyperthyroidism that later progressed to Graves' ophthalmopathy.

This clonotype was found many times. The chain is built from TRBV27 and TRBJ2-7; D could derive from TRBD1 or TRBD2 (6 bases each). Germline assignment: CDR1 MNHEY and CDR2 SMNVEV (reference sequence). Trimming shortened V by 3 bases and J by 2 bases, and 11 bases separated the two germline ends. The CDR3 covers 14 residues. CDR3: CASSFGGPTYEQYF. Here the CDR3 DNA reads TGTGCCAGCAGTTTCGGGGGCCCCACCTACGAGCAGTACTTC.

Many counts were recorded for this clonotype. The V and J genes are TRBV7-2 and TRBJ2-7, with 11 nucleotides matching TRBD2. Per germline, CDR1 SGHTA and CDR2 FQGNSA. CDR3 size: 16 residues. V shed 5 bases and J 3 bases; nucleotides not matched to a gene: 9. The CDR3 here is CASSPVVAGGGYEQYF. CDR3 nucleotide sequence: TGTGCCAGCAGCCCCGTGGTAGCGGGGGGGGGCTACGAGCAGTACTTC.

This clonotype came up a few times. The CDR3 DNA is TGTGCCAGTACTCCCTCTGGCAGGGGCCACGAGCAGTACTTC. It translates to CASTPSGRGHEQYF. The J gene is TRBJ2-7, the V gene TRBV19; possible D gene TRBD1, 6 bases. CDR1 is LNHDA and CDR2 is SQIVND in the germline V gene (reference sequence). V was pared by 7 bases and J by 5 bases, with 18 bases between. The CDR3 runs to 14 residues.

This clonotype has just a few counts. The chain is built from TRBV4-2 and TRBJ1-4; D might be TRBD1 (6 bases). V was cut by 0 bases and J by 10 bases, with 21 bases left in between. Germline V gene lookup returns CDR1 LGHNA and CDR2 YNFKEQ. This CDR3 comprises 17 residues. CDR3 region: CASSQDTRTDFGLKLFF. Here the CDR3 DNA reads TGTGCCAGCAGCCAAGATACCCGGACAGATTTTGGTCTAAAACTGTTTTTT.

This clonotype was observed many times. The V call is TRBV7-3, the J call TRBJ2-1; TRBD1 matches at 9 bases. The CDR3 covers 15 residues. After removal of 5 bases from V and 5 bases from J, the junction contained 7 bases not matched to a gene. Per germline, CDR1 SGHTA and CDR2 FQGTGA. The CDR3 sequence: CASSPDRGGNNEQFF. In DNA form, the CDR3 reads TGTGCCAGCAGCCCAGACAGGGGGGGGAACAATGAGCAGTTCTTC.

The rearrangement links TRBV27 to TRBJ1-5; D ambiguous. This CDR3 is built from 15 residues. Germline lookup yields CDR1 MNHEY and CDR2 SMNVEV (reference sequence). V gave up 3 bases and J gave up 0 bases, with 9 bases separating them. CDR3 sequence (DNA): TGTGCCAGCAGTTTCGGGGTTTATAGCAATCAGCCCCAGCATTTT. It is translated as CASSFGVYSNQPQHF.

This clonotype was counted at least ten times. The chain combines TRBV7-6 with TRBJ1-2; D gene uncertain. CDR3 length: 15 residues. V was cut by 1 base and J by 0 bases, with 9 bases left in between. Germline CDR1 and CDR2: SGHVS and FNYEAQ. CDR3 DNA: TGTGCCAGCAGCTTAGACGGCGGCCCTAACTATGGCTACACCTTC. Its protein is CASSLDGGPNYGYTF.

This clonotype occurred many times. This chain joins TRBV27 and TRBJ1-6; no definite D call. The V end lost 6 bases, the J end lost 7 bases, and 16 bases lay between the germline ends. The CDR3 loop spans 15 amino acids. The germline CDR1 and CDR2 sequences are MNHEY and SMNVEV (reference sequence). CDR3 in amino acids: CASRSVAPENSPLHF. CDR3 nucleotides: TGTGCCAGCAGATCAGTCGCCCCCGAAAATTCACCCCTCCACTTT.

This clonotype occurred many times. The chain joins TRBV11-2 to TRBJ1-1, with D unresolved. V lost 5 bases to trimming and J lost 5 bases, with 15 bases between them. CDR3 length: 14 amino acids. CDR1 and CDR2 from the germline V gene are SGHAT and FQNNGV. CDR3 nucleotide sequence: TGTGCCAGCAGCCCAATACTCGGTCGGACTGAAGCTTTCTTT. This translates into CASSPILGRTEAFF. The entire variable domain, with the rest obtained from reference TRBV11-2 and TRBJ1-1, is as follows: EAGVAQSPRYKIIEKRQSVAFWCNPISGHATLYWYQQILGQGPKLLIQFQNNGVVDDSQLPKDRFSAERLKGVDSTLKIQPAKLEDSAVYLCASSPILGRTEAFFGQGTRLTVV.

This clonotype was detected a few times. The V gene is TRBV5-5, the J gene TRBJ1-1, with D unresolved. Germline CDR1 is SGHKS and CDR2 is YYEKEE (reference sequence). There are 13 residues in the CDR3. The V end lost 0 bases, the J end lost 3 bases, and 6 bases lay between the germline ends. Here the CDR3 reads CASSLVTYTEAFF. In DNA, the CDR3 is TGTGCCAGCAGCTTGGTGACTTACACTGAAGCTTTCTTT.

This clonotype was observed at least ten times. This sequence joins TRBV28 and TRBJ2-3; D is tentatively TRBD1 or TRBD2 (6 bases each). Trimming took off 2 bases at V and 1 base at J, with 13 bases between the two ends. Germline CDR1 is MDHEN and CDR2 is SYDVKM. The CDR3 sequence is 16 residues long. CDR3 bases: TGTGCCAGCAGTTTAGTAGGGGGGACCGGCACAGATACGCAGTATTTT. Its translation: CASSLVGGTGTDTQYF.

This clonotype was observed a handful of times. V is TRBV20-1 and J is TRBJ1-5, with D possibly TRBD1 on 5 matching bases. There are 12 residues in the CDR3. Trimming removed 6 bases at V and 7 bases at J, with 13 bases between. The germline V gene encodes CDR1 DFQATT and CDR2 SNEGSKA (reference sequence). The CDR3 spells CSAQRQGQPQHF. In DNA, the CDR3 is TGCAGTGCCCAGAGGCAGGGCCAGCCCCAGCATTTT.

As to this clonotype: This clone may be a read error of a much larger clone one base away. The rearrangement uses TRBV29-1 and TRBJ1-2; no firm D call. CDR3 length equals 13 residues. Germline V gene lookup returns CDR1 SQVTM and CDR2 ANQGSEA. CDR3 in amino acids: CSVEWVSYYGCTF. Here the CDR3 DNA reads TGCAGCGTTGAATGGGTTTCTTACTATGGCTGCACCTTC.

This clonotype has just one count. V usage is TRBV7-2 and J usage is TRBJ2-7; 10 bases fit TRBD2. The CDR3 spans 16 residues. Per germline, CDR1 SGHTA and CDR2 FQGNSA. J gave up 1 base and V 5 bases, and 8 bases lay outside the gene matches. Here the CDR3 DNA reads TGTGCCAGCAGCCAGATCCGGACTAGCGGATCCTACGAGCAGTACTTC. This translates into CASSQIRTSGSYEQYF.

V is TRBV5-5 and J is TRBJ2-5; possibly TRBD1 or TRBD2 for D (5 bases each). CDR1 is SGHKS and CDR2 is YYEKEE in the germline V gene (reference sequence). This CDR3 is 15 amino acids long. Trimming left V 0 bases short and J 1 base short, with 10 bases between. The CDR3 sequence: CASSLVGALQETQYF. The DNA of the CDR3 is TGTGCCAGCAGCTTGGTCGGGGCGCTCCAAGAGACCCAGTACTTC.

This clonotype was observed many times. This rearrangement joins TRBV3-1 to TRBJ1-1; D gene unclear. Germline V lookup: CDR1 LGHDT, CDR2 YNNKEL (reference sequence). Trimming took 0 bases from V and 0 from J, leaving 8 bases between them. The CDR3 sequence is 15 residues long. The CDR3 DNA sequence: TGTGCCAGCAGCCAAGAAGAAGAATTGAACACTGAAGCTTTCTTT. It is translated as CASSQEEELNTEAFF.

CDR3 region: CASTGRNTGELFF. The DNA for the CDR3 is TGTGCCAGTACGGGACGGAACACCGGGGAGCTGTTTTTT. This sequence joins TRBV3-1 and TRBJ2-2; D may match TRBD1 or TRBD2 (5 bases each). Trimming removed 9 bases from V and 1 base from J, with 9 bases in between. The CDR3 contains 13 residues. Germline CDR1 reads LGHDT; CDR2 reads YNNKEL (reference sequence).

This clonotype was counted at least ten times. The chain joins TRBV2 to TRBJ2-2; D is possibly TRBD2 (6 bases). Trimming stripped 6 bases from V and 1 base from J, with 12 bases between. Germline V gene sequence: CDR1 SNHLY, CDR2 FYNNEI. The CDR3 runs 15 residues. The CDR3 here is CASSPPGVNTGELFF. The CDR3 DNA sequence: TGTGCCAGCAGCCCCCCGGGGGTGAACACCGGGGAGCTGTTTTTT.

The CDR3, as DNA: TGTGCCAGTAGTCCGGCGGGGGGACCCGGAAACACCATATATTTT. Translating it yields CASSPAGGPGNTIYF. The J gene is TRBJ1-3, the V gene TRBV19, with a weak D call TRBD1 (5 bases). V lost 5 bases and J 4 bases, leaving 15 bases between the germline ends. Germline CDR1 reads LNHDA; CDR2 reads SQIVND (reference sequence). This CDR3 comprises 15 residues.

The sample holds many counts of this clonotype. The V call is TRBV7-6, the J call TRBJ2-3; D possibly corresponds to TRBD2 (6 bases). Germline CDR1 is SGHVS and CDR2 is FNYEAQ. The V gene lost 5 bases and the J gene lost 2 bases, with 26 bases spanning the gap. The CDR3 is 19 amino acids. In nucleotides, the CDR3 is TGTGCCAGCAGCCCAAGTGGGGGGAGTGAGCCCACGGACACAGATACGCAGTATTTT. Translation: CASSPSGGSEPTDTDTQYF. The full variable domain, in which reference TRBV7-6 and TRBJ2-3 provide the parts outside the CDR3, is GAGVSQSPRYKVTKRGQDVALRCDPISGHVSLYWYRQALGQGPEFLTYFNYEAQQDKSGLPNDRFSAERPEGSISTLTIQRTEQRDSAMYRCASSPSGGSEPTDTDTQYFGPGTRLTVL.

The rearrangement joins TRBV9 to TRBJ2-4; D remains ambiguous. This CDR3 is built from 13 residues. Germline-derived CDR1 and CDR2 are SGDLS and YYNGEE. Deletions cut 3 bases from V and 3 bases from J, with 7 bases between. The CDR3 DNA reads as TGTGCCAGCAGCGGAGGTAGCAAAAACATTCAGTACTTC. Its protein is CASSGGSKNIQYF.

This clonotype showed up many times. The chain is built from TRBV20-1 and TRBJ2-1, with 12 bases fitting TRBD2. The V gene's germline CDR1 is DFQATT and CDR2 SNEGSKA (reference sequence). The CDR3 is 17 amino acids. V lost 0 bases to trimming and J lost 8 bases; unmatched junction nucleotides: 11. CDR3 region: CSAREPLASGRDHEQFF. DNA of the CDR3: TGCAGTGCTAGAGAGCCTCTGGCTAGCGGGAGGGACCATGAGCAGTTCTTC.

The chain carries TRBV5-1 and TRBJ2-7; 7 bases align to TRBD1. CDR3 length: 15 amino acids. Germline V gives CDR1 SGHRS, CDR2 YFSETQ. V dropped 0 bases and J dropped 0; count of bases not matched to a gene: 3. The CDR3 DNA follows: TGCGCCAGCAGCTTGGGTTGGGACAGCTCCTACGAGCAGTACTTC. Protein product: CASSLGWDSSYEQYF.

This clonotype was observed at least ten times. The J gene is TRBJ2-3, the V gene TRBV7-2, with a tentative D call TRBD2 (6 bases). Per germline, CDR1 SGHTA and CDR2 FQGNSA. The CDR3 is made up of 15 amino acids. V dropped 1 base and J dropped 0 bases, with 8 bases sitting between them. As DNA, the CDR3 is TGTGCCAGCAGCTTAGAGGCGGGAAGCACAGATACGCAGTATTTT. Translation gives CASSLEAGSTDTQYF.

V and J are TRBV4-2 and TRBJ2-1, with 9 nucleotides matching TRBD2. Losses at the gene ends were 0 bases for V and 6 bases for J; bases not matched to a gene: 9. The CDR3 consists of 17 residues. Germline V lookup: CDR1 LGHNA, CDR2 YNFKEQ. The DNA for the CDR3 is TGTGCCAGCAGCCAAGATAATAGCCTAGCGGGAATCAATGAGCAGTTCTTC. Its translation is CASSQDNSLAGINEQFF.

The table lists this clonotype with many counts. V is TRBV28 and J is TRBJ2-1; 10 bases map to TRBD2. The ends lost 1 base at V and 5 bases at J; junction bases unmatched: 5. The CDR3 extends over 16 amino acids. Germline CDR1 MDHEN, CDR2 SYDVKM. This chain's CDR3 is CASSLSPSGRDNEQFF. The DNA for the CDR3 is TGTGCCAGCAGTTTATCACCTAGCGGGAGAGACAATGAGCAGTTCTTC. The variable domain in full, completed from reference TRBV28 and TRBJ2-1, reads DVKVTQSSRYLVKRTGEKVFLECVQDMDHENMFWYRQDPGLGLRLIYFSYDVKMKEKGDIPEGYSVSREKKERFSLILESASTNQTSMYLCASSLSPSGRDNEQFFGPGTRLTVL.

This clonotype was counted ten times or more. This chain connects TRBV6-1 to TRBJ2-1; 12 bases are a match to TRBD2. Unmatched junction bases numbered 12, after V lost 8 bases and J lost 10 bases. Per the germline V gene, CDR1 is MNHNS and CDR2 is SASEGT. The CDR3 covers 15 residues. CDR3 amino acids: CASLGGASGRGEQFF. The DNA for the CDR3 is TGTGCCAGCTTGGGAGGAGCTAGCGGGAGGGGAGAGCAGTTCTTC.

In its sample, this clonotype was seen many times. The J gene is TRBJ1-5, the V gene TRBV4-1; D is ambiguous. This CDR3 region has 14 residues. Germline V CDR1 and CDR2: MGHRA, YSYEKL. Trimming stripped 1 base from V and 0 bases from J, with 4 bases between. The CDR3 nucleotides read TGCGCCAGCAGCCAAGTGAGTAGCAATCAGCCCCAGCATTTT. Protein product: CASSQVSSNQPQHF.